This T cell receptor (beta chain) was documented in a study of T cell responses to AZD1222 COVID-19 vaccine. General study points: A mostly white British donor set with more females was recruited, and clonal diversity was possibly underestimated.

The repertoire was sequenced with immunoSEQ multiplex PCR; TCRdb's copy has only in-frame clones and lacks some. This table has around 140,000 clones, approximately 93% appearing once. A word on this clone: Its antigen is not known.

Germline loops: CDR1 MGHRA, CDR2 YSYEKL. V lost 4 bases to trimming and J lost 1 base, with 10 bases between them. The CDR3 has 15 amino acids. The clonotype was recovered from an adult in good health. Sequences were derived from peripheral blood, sampled on day 0 of AZD1222 vaccination. The J gene is TRBJ2-2, the V gene TRBV4-1; TRBD1 or TRBD2 may be the D gene (6 bases each). CDR3 loop: CASSRAGQNTGELFF. Written as DNA, the CDR3 is TGCGCCAGCAGCCGGGCGGGACAGAACACCGGGGAGCTGTTTTTT.